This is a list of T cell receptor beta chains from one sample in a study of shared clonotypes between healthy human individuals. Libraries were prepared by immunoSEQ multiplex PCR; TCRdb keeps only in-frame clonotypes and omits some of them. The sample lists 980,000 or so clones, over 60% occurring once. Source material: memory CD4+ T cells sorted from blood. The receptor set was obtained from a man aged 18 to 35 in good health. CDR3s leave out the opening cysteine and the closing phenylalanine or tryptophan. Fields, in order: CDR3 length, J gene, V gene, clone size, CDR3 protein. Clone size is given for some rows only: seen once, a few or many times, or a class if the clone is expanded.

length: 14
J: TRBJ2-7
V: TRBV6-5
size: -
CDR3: ASSYSADRGSYEQY

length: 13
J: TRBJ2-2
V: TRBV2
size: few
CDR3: ASSEVLANTGELF

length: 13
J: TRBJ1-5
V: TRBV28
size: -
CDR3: ASSLMLARQQPQH

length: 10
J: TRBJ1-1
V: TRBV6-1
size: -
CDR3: ASSEGRTEAF

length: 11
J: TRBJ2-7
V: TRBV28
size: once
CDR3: ATSQRVPYEQY

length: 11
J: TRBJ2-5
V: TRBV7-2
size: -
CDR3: ASDRSKGETQY

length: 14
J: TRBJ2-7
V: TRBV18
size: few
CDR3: ASSSGGGSGPYEQY

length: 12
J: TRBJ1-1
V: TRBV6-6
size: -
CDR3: ASSYFGQGVRAF

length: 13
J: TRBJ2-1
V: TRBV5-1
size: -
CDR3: ASSLVGGSYNEQF

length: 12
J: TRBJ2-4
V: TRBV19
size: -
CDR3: ASSSGLAENIQY

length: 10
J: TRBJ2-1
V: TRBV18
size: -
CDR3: ASSPTDGEQF

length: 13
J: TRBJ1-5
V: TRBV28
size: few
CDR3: ASRSPGQVNQPQH

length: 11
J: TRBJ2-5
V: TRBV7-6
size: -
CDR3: ASSPGPAETQY

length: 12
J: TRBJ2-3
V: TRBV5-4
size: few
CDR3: ASQVRGGTDTQY

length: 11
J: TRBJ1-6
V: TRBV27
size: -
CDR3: ASSLPGNSPLH

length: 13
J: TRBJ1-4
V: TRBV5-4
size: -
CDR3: ASSLKGVVNEKLF

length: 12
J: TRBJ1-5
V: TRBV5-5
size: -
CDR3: ASSFGQVPQPQH

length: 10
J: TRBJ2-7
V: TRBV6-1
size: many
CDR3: ASSTRGYEQY

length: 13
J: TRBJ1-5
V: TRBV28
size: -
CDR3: ASSPGTGTNQPQH

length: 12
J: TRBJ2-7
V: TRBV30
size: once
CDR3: AWSGLAGVGEQY

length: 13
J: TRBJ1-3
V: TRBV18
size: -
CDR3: ASSHTGGSGNTIY

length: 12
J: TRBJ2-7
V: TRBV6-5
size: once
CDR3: ASWAGTSSYEQY

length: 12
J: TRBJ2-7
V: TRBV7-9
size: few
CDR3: ASSLGRTSYEQY

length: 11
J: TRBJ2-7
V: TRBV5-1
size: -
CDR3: ASSRGQGREQY

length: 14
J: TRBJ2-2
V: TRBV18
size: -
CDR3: ASSPRLALNTGELF

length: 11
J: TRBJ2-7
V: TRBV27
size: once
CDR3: ASSFFPTYEQY

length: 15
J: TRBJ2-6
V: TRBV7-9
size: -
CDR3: ASSRDFLLSGANVLT

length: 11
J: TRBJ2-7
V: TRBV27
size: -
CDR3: ASSLKNGYEQY

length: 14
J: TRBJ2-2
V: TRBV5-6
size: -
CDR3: ASSLRTVSWTGELF

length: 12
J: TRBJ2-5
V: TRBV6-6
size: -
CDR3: ASRSRDPQETQY

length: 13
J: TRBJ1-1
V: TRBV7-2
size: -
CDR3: ASSSVVGSVTEAF

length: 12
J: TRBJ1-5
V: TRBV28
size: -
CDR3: ASSLGKSNQPQH

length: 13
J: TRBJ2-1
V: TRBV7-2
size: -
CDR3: ASRVAGGPGGEQF

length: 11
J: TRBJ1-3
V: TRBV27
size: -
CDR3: ASQSEGGNTIY

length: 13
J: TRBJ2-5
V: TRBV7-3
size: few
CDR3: ASSPTTRGAETQY

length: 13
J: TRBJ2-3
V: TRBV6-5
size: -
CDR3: ASSYIGGYTDTQY

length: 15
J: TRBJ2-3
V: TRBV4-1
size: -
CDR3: ASSQEDPSGTADTQY

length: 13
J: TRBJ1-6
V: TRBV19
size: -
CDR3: ASSTQTDGNSPLH

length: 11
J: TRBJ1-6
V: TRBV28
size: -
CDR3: ASSLLWVSPLH